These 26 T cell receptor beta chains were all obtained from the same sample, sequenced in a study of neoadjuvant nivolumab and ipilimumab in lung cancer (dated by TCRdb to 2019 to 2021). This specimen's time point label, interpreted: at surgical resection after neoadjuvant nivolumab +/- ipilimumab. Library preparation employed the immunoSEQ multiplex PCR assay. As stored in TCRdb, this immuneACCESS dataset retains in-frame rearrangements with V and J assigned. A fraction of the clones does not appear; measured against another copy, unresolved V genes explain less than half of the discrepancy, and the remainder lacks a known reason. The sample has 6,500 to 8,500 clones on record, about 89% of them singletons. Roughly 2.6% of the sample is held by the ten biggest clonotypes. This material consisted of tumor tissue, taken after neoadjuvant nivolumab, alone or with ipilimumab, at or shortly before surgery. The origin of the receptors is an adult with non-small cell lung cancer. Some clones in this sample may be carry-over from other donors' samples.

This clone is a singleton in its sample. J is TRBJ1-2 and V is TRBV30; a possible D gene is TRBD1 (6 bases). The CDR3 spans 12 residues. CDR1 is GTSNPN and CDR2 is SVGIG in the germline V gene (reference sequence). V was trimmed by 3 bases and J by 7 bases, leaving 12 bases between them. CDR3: CAWSIKGGGYTF. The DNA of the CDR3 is TGTGCCTGGAGCATCAAAGGGGGTGGCTACACCTTC.

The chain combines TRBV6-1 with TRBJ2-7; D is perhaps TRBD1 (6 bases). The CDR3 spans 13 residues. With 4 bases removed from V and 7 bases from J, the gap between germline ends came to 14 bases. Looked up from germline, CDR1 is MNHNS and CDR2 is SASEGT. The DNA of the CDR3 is TGTGCCAGCAGTGTGTCAGGGGATGAAGAGCAGTACTTC. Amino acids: CASSVSGDEEQYF.

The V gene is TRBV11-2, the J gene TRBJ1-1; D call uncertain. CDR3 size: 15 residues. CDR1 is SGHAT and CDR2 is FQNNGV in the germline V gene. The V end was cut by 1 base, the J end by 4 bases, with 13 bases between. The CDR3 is CASSLGFGRGTEAFF. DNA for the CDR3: TGTGCCAGCAGCTTAGGCTTTGGGCGGGGCACTGAAGCTTTCTTT.

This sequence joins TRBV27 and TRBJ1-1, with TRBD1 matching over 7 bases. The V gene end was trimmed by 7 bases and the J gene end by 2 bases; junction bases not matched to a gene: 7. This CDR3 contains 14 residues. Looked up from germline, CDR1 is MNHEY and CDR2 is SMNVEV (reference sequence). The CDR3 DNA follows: TGTGCCAGCAACTATACAGGGGCCAACACTGAAGCTTTCTTT. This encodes CASNYTGANTEAFF.

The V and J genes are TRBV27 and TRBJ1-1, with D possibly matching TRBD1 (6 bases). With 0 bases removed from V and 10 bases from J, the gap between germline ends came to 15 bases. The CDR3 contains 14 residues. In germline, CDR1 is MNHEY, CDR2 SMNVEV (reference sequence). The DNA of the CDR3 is TGTGCCAGCAGTTTATCCGCAGGGGCGCGGGGAGCTTTCTTT. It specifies CASSLSAGARGAFF.

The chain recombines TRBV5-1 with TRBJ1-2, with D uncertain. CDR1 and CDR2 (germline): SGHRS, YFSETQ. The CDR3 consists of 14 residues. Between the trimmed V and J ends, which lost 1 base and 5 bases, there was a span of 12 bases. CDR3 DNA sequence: TGCGCCAGCAGCTTGAATAAAGCGCTATATGGCTACACCTTC. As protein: CASSLNKALYGYTF.

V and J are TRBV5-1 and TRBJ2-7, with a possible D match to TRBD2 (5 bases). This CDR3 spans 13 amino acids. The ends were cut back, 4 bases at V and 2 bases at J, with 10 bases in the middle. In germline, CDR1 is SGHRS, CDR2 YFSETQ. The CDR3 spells CASSRGPAYEQYF. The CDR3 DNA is TGCGCCAGCAGCCGAGGGCCTGCCTACGAGCAGTACTTC.

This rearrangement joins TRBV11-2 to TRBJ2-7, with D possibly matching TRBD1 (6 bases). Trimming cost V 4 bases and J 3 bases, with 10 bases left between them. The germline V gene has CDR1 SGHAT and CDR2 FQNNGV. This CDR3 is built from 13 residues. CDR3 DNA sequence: TGTGCCAGCAGCTCGGCCAGGGGCTACGAGCAGTACTTC. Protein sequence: CASSSARGYEQYF.

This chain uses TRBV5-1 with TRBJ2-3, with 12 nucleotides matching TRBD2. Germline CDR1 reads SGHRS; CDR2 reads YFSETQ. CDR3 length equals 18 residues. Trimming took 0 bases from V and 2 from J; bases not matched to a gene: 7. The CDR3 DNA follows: TGCGCCAGCAGCTTGGCCAACGGACTAGCGGGAACCACAGATACGCAGTATTTT. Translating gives CASSLANGLAGTTDTQYF.

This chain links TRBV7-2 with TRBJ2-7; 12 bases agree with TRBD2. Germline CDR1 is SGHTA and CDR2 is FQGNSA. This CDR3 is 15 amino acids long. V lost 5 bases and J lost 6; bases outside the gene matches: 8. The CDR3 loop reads CASSLTGTSGFEQYF. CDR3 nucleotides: TGTGCCAGCAGCCTCACCGGGACTAGCGGGTTCGAGCAGTACTTC.

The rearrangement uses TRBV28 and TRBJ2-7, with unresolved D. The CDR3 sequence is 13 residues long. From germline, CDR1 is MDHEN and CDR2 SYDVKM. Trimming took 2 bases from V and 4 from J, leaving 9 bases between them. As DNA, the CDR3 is TGTGCCAGCAGTTTACTCACAGCATACGAGCAGTACTTC. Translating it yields CASSLLTAYEQYF.

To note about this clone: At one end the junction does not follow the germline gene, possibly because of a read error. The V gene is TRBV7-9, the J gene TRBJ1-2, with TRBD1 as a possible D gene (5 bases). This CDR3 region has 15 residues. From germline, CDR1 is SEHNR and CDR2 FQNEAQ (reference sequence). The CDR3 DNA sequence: TGTGCCAGCAGCTCGGGGACCTCGGGGAACTTTGGCTACACCTTC. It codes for CASSSGTSGNFGYTF.

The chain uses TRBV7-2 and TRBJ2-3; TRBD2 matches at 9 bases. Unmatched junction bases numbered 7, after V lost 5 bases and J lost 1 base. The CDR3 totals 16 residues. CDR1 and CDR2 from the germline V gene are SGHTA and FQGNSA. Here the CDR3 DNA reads TGTGCCAGCAGCCCCGGGACTAGCCTCCGCACAGATACGCAGTATTTT. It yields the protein CASSPGTSLRTDTQYF.

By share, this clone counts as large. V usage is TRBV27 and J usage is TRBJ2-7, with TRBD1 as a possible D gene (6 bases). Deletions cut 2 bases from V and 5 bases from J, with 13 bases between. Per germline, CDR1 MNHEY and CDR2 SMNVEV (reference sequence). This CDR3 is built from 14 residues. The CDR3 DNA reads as TGTGCCAGCAGTTTACAGGGGAAAAAGGACGAGCAGTACTTC. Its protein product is CASSLQGKKDEQYF.

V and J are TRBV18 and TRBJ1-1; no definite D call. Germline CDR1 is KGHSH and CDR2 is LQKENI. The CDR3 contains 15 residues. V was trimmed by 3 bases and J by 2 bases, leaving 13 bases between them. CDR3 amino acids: CASSPMASANTEAFF. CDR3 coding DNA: TGTGCCAGCTCACCGATGGCCAGCGCAAACACTGAAGCTTTCTTT.

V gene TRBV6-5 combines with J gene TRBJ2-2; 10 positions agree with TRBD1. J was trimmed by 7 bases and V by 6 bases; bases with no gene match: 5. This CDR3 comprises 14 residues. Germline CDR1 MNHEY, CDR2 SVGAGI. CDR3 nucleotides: TGTGCCAGCAGGGGACAGGGGTCGGGCGGGGAGCTGTTTTTT. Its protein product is CASRGQGSGGELFF.

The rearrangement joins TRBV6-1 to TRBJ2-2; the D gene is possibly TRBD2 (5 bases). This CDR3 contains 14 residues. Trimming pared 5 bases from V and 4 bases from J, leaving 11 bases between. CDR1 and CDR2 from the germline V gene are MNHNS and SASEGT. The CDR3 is CASSLTISTGELFF. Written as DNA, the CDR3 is TGTGCCAGCAGTCTGACTATTTCCACCGGGGAGCTGTTTTTT.

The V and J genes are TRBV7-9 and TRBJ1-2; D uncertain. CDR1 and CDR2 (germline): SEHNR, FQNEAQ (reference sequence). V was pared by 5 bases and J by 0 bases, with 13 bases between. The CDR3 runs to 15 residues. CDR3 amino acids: CASSLGRLANYGYTF. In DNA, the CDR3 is TGTGCCAGCAGCCTCGGACGCTTAGCTAACTATGGCTACACCTTC.

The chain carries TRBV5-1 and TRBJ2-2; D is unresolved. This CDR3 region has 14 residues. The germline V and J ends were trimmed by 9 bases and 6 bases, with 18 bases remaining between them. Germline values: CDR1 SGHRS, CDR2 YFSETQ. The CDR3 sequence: CATHPTDRAGELFF. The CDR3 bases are TGCGCCACCCATCCGACCGATCGGGCCGGGGAGCTGTTTTTT.

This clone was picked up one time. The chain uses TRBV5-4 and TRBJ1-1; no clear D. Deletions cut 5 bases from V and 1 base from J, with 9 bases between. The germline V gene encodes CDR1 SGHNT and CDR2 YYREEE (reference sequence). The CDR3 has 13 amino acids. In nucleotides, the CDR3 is TGTGCCAGCAGTCGTGGCTCGAACACTGAAGCTTTCTTT. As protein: CASSRGSNTEAFF.

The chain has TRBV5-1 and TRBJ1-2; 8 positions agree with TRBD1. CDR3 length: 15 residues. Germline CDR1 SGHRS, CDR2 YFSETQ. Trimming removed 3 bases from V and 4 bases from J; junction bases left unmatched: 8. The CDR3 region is CASSSTTGAIYGYTF. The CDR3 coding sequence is TGCGCCAGCAGCTCAACGACAGGGGCTATCTATGGCTACACCTTC.

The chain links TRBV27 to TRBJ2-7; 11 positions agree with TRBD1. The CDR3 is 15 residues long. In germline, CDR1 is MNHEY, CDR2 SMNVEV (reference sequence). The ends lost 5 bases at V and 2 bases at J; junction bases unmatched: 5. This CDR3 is CASSRSGQGAYEQYF. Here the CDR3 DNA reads TGTGCCAGCAGTCGATCGGGACAGGGGGCCTACGAGCAGTACTTC.

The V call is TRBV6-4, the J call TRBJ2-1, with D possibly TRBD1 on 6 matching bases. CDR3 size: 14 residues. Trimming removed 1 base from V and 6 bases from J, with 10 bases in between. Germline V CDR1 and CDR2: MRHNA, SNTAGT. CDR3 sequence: CASSDLQGTNEQFF. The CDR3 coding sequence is TGTGCCAGCAGTGACTTGCAGGGGACCAATGAGCAGTTCTTC.

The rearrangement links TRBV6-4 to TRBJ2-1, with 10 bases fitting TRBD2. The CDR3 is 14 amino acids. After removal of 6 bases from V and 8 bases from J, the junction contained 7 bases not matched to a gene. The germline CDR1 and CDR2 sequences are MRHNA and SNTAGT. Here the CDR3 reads CASSPSGRDDEQFF. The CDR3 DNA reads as TGTGCCAGCAGCCCAAGCGGGAGGGATGATGAGCAGTTCTTC.

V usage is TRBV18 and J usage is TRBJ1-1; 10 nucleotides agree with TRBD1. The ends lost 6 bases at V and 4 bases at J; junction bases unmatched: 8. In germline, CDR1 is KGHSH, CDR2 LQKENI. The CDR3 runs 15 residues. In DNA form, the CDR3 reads TGTGCCAGCTCCGCTTTAAGGACAGGGGGCACTGAAGCTTTCTTT. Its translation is CASSALRTGGTEAFF.

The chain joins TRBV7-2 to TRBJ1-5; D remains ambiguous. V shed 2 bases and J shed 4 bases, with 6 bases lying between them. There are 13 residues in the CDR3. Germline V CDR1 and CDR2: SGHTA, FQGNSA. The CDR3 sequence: CASSLSQNQPQHF. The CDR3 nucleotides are TGTGCCAGCAGCTTAAGTCAGAATCAGCCCCAGCATTTT.